The 6 T cell receptor beta chains below all came from one sample that was sequenced in a study of T cells in Graves' hyperthyroidism and ophthalmopathy. The CDR3 regions of TCR beta were amplified from RNA transcripts. A set of HTBI primers served as the primers for a first-round RT-PCR of the TCR CDR3. TCRdb ran MiXCR on the multiplex PCR reads and lists one entry per CDR3 protein. This sample has a few hundred thousand distinct CDR3 sequences, with 11% to 15% found just once. The sample comprised blood. These receptors originate from a woman in her twenties or thirties with Graves' hyperthyroidism that later progressed to Graves' ophthalmopathy.

This clonotype was recorded at least ten times. The chain recombines TRBV18 with TRBJ2-3, with 7 bases identical to TRBD1. Losses at the gene ends were 0 bases for V and 1 base for J; bases not matched to a gene: 7. This CDR3 comprises 17 residues. Germline V lookup: CDR1 KGHSH, CDR2 LQKENI. The CDR3 protein is CASSPPGRGRGTDTQYF. CDR3 nucleotide sequence: TGTGCCAGCTCACCACCGGGTAGGGGGCGCGGCACAGATACGCAGTATTTT.

This clonotype was counted ten times or more. The V call is TRBV19, the J call TRBJ2-2, with D possibly TRBD2 on 5 matching bases. Between the trimmed V and J ends, which lost 7 bases and 0 bases, there was a span of 9 bases. This CDR3 has 14 amino acids. In germline, CDR1 is LNHDA, CDR2 SQIVND (reference sequence). The CDR3 protein is CASNLGTNTGELFF. In DNA form, the CDR3 reads TGTGCCAGTAATCTCGGGACGAACACCGGGGAGCTGTTTTTT.

This clonotype was seen ten or more times. The rearrangement joins TRBV28 to TRBJ2-5, with TRBD1 matching 12 bases. This CDR3 comprises 15 residues. V gave up 6 bases and J gave up 4 bases; unmatched junction bases: 6. In germline, CDR1 is MDHEN, CDR2 SYDVKM. The CDR3: CASSSGTGGIETQYF. The CDR3 DNA reads TGTGCCAGCAGCTCAGGGACAGGGGGCATAGAGACCCAGTACTTC.

In its sample, this clonotype was seen many times. The chain employs TRBV28 and TRBJ2-1, with TRBD2 matching over 12 bases. The CDR3 has 19 residues. Germline CDR1 and CDR2: MDHEN and SYDVKM. Losses at the gene ends were 4 bases for V and 7 bases for J; bases not matched to a gene: 17. The CDR3 sequence: CASSSTGAASGRVFNEQFF. The CDR3 DNA follows: TGTGCCAGCAGTTCGACGGGTGCGGCTAGCGGGAGGGTTTTTAATGAGCAGTTCTTC.

This clonotype was seen repeatedly, ten times or more. This chain links TRBV12-3 or TRBV12-4 with TRBJ1-5; 10 nucleotides match TRBD1. J gave up 6 bases and V 5 bases, and 4 bases lay outside the gene matches. This CDR3 is 14 amino acids long. The CDR3 DNA sequence: TGTGCCAGCAGTCGGACAGGGGGTAGTCAGCCCCAGCATTTT. Translated: CASSRTGGSQPQHF.

In its sample, this clonotype was seen a few times. This chain connects TRBV6-1 to TRBJ1-4; D perhaps matches TRBD1 (5 bases). The CDR3 runs to 14 residues. The germline V gene has CDR1 MNHNS and CDR2 SASEGT. V was shortened by 6 bases and J by 4 bases, with 12 bases between the two germline ends. CDR3 nucleotide sequence: TGTGCCAGCAGAGTCCGGGGCTTTAATGAAAAACTGTTTTTT. Residues: CASRVRGFNEKLFF.